Below, 4 T cell receptor beta chains from the same sample are listed, as sequenced in a study of blood T cell repertoires in COVID-19. Profiled with immunoSEQ multiplex PCR; TCRdb holds only in-frame clones, not every one. The repertoire includes about 330,000 clones, roughly 90% of them detected once, and roughly 4.1% sits in the top ten. The sequenced sample was peripheral blood. The receptor set was obtained from a woman between 50 and 59 years old with active or convalescent COVID-19.

The genes are TRBV5-4 and TRBJ2-5, with D unresolved. Germline V gene sequence: CDR1 SGHNT, CDR2 YYREEE (reference sequence). This CDR3 spans 15 amino acids. The ends were cut back, 4 bases at V and 1 base at J, with 14 bases in the middle. CDR3 nucleotide sequence: TGTGCCAGCAGCACCAAAGAGACACTCCAAGAGACCCAGTACTTC. It is translated as CASSTKETLQETQYF.

The rearrangement joins TRBV5-4 to TRBJ2-7; D is possibly TRBD2 (6 bases). Trimming removed 2 bases from V and 1 base from J, with 7 bases in between. Germline values: CDR1 SGHNT, CDR2 YYREEE (reference sequence). The CDR3 totals 13 residues. Written as DNA, the CDR3 is TGTGCCAGCAGCTTTAGCGGTTCCTACGAGCAGTACTTC. Protein sequence: CASSFSGSYEQYF. Variable domain in full (rest from reference TRBV5-4 and TRBJ2-7): ETGVTQSPTHLIKTRGQQVTLRCSSQSGHNTVSWYQQALGQGPQFIFQYYREEENGRGNFPPRFSGLQFPNYSSELNVNALELDDSALYLCASSFSGSYEQYFGPGTRLTVT.

This chain joins TRBV3-1 (or the pseudogene TRBV3-2) and TRBJ2-1; 9 nucleotides align to TRBD1. The germline gives CDR1 LGHDT, CDR2 YNNKEL (reference sequence). With 4 bases clipped from V and 7 bases from J, the junction kept 8 bases outside the gene matches. The CDR3 is 15 amino acids. The CDR3 is CASSLTGGAKNEQFF. CDR3 in DNA: TGTGCCAGCAGCCTGACAGGGGGGGCCAAAAATGAGCAGTTCTTC.

This clone was seen a single time. CDR3 DNA: TGTGCCAGCAGCTTAGGCCTCAAGGGGACCGGGGAGCTGTTTTTT. Encoded protein: CASSLGLKGTGELFF. The chain is built from TRBV7-2 and TRBJ2-2, with D perhaps matching TRBD1 (5 bases). The germline V gene encodes CDR1 SGHTA and CDR2 FQGNSA. V lost 1 base, J lost 5 bases, and 11 bases lay in between. This CDR3 has 15 amino acids.